These T cell receptor beta chains were read from a single sample in a study of OX40 agonist ivuxolimab in advanced cancers. Profiled with immunoSEQ multiplex PCR; TCRdb holds only in-frame clones, not every one. The sample lists more than 45,000 clones; roughly 84% were seen once. The starting material was CD4+ or CD8+ T cells sorted from blood, obtained in a trial of the OX40 agonist ivuxolimab. All receptors derive from an adult with an advanced solid tumor such as melanoma, head and neck, liver or kidney cancer. The CDR3 runs from the conserved cysteine through the conserved F or W. D genes are given only for firm matches. The size entry is marked missing in some rows and otherwise reads once, few, many or a size class.

v_call: TRBV20-1; d_call: .; j_call: TRBJ2-7; clone_size: .; cdr3_aa: CSVDWGYEQYF; cdr3_nt: TGCAGTGTCGATTGGGGTTACGAGCAGTACTTC
v_call: TRBV2; d_call: .; j_call: TRBJ1-5; clone_size: .; cdr3_aa: CASSARWGAGQPQHF; cdr3_nt: TGTGCCAGCAGTGCCCGCTGGGGGGCAGGGCAGCCCCAGCATTTT
v_call: TRBV27; d_call: .; j_call: TRBJ1-4; clone_size: .; cdr3_aa: CASSQGTKLFF; cdr3_nt: TGTGCCAGCAGCCAAGGGACAAAACTGTTTTTT
v_call: TRBV6-4; d_call: TRBD2; j_call: TRBJ2-1; clone_size: .; cdr3_aa: CASSDSGLAGPYNEQFF; cdr3_nt: TGTGCCAGCAGTGACTCGGGCTTAGCGGGGCCTTACAATGAGCAGTTCTTC
v_call: TRBV15; d_call: TRBD1; j_call: TRBJ1-1; clone_size: .; cdr3_aa: CATSSVQGRDTEAFF; cdr3_nt: TGTGCCACCAGCAGCGTACAGGGGAGAGACACTGAAGCTTTCTTT
v_call: TRBV6-5; d_call: .; j_call: TRBJ2-1; clone_size: .; cdr3_aa: CASSYWRPGRNEQFF; cdr3_nt: TGTGCCAGCAGTTACTGGAGACCAGGGCGGAATGAGCAGTTCTTC
v_call: TRBV5-8; d_call: TRBD1; j_call: TRBJ2-2; clone_size: once; cdr3_aa: CASSLERGHGVGELFF; cdr3_nt: TGTGCCAGCAGCTTGGAAAGGGGGCACGGGGTCGGGGAGCTGTTTTTT
v_call: TRBV7-3; d_call: .; j_call: TRBJ1-6; clone_size: .; cdr3_aa: CASSLTYGNNSPLHF; cdr3_nt: TGTGCCAGCAGCTTAACTTACGGGAATAATTCACCCCTCCACTTT
v_call: TRBV23-1; d_call: .; j_call: TRBJ2-3; clone_size: .; cdr3_aa: CASSGVFSGNPDTQYF; cdr3_nt: TGCGCCAGCAGTGGGGTATTTTCGGGGAACCCAGATACGCAGTATTTT
v_call: TRBV7-2; d_call: .; j_call: TRBJ1-1; clone_size: once; cdr3_aa: CASSHGQNTEAFF; cdr3_nt: TGTGCCAGCAGCCACGGACAGAACACTGAAGCTTTCTTT
v_call: TRBV5-4; d_call: TRBD2; j_call: TRBJ2-1; clone_size: .; cdr3_aa: CASSFGPLTSGSNYEQFF; cdr3_nt: TGTGCCAGCAGCTTTGGGCCCCTGACTAGCGGGAGCAACTATGAGCAGTTCTTC
v_call: TRBV30; d_call: TRBD1; j_call: TRBJ1-3; clone_size: once; cdr3_aa: CAWSTGQGDTIYF; cdr3_nt: TGTGCCTGGAGTACGGGACAGGGCGACACCATATATTTT
v_call: TRBV2; d_call: .; j_call: TRBJ1-5; clone_size: .; cdr3_aa: CASSPLNRKDQPQHF; cdr3_nt: TGTGCCAGCAGTCCCCTAAACAGGAAGGATCAGCCCCAGCATTTT
v_call: TRBV19; d_call: TRBD1; j_call: TRBJ2-5; clone_size: few; cdr3_aa: CASSSIKDRGRGETQYF; cdr3_nt: TGTGCCAGTAGTTCAATCAAGGACAGGGGTCGGGGTGAGACCCAGTACTTC
v_call: TRBV7-7; d_call: .; j_call: TRBJ2-1; clone_size: once; cdr3_aa: CASSLRLSSEQFF; cdr3_nt: TGTGCTAGCAGCCTTCGACTCTCGAGTGAGCAGTTCTTC
v_call: TRBV25-1; d_call: .; j_call: TRBJ1-1; clone_size: .; cdr3_aa: CASSESQGRTEAFF; cdr3_nt: TGTGCCAGCAGTGAATCACAGGGAAGGACTGAAGCTTTCTTT
v_call: TRBV11-2; d_call: .; j_call: TRBJ1-2; clone_size: medium-sized; cdr3_aa: CASSQQGYGYTF; cdr3_nt: TGTGCCAGCAGCCAACAGGGATATGGCTACACCTTC
v_call: TRBV5-1; d_call: TRBD1; j_call: TRBJ2-1; clone_size: .; cdr3_aa: CASSLPIRTGASRDEQFF; cdr3_nt: TGCGCCAGCAGCTTGCCAATAAGGACAGGAGCCTCGCGAGATGAGCAGTTCTTC
v_call: TRBV6-5; d_call: .; j_call: TRBJ1-6; clone_size: .; cdr3_aa: CASSELGRNSPLHF; cdr3_nt: TGTGCCAGCAGTGAATTGGGCAGGAATTCACCCCTCCACTTT
v_call: TRBV30; d_call: .; j_call: TRBJ1-1; clone_size: .; cdr3_aa: CAWSSTDTTEAFF; cdr3_nt: TGTGCCTGGAGTTCGACGGACACCACTGAAGCTTTCTTT
v_call: TRBV19; d_call: .; j_call: TRBJ1-2; clone_size: few; cdr3_aa: CASSRHENYGYTF; cdr3_nt: TGTGCCAGTAGTAGGCATGAGAACTATGGCTACACCTTC
v_call: TRBV19; d_call: TRBD2; j_call: TRBJ2-7; clone_size: once; cdr3_aa: CASSTTSLTYEQYF; cdr3_nt: TGTGCCAGTAGTACGACTAGCCTGACCTACGAGCAGTACTTC
v_call: TRBV28; d_call: .; j_call: TRBJ2-5; clone_size: once; cdr3_aa: CASKGQGGPGTQYF; cdr3_nt: TGTGCCAGCAAGGGGCAGGGTGGTCCAGGGACCCAGTACTTC
v_call: TRBV28; d_call: .; j_call: TRBJ2-7; clone_size: .; cdr3_aa: CASSFEGGTYEQYF; cdr3_nt: TGTGCCAGCAGTTTTGAAGGCGGTACCTACGAGCAGTACTTC
v_call: TRBV9; d_call: TRBD2; j_call: TRBJ2-3; clone_size: once; cdr3_aa: CASSLDSGGVDTQYF; cdr3_nt: TGTGCCAGCAGCCTCGATAGCGGGGGTGTAGATACGCAGTATTTT
v_call: TRBV18; d_call: .; j_call: TRBJ2-7; clone_size: .; cdr3_aa: CASSPGPGGAYEQYF; cdr3_nt: TGTGCCAGCTCACCCGGACCCGGTGGGGCCTACGAGCAGTACTTC
v_call: TRBV7-3; d_call: .; j_call: TRBJ2-1; clone_size: .; cdr3_aa: CASSLGHNNEQFF; cdr3_nt: TGTGCCAGCAGCTTAGGGCACAACAATGAGCAGTTCTTC
v_call: TRBV18; d_call: TRBD1; j_call: TRBJ2-5; clone_size: .; cdr3_aa: CASSPNAPGGQETQYF; cdr3_nt: TGTGCCAGCTCACCAAACGCGCCAGGGGGCCAAGAGACCCAGTACTTC